The 18 T cell receptor beta chains in this list originate from one sample, sequenced in a study of T cells after yellow fever vaccination. TCRdb recomputed calls from the 5' RACE reads with MiXCR, one row per CDR3 protein. This repertoire shows 40,000 or so distinct CDR3 sequences, 6.5% to 8.5% found once; its top ten account for 15%. The material sequenced was CD8+ T cells not binding an NS4B(214-222) dextramer, sorted from PBMCs, taken 45 days after the yellow fever booster vaccination. The source is a man aged 25 to 45 who received the YFV17D yellow fever vaccine.

The sample holds many counts of this clonotype. The V and J genes are TRBV15 and TRBJ2-3, with a tentative D call TRBD2 (6 bases). V was shortened by 1 base and J by 0 bases, with 11 bases between the two germline ends. From germline, CDR1 is LNHNV and CDR2 YYDKDF (reference sequence). The CDR3 has 16 residues. The CDR3 here is CATSRVEGLSTDTQYF. CDR3 DNA sequence: TGTGCCACCAGCAGAGTGGAGGGACTTAGCACAGATACGCAGTATTTT.

On this clonotype: A read error is possible here, since a much larger clone lies one base away. This chain uses TRBV27 with TRBJ2-7; TRBD1 matches at 9 bases. The CDR3 consists of 14 residues. Germline assignment: CDR1 MNHEY and CDR2 SMNVEV (reference sequence). After removal of 11 bases from V and 5 bases from J, the junction contained 13 bases not matched to a gene. In nucleotides, the CDR3 is TGTGCCGGTAACCCTACAGGGGGCTGGAACGAGCAGTACTTC. Its translation: CAGNPTGGWNEQYF.

This clonotype has just a few counts. The chain couples TRBV6-2 or TRBV6-3 to TRBJ2-7; D gene unclear. Germline-derived CDR1 and CDR2 are MNHEY and SVGEGT. With 8 bases removed from V and 1 base from J, the gap between germline ends came to 3 bases. This CDR3 comprises 10 residues. The CDR3, as DNA: TGTGCCAGCGGGTCCTACGAGCAGTACTTC. This codes for CASGSYEQYF.

This clonotype was detected many times. The chain uses TRBV27 and TRBJ2-1; D not certain. V gave up 3 bases and J gave up 7 bases, with 16 bases separating them. The CDR3 consists of 15 residues. Germline CDR1 MNHEY, CDR2 SMNVEV (reference sequence). The CDR3 bases are TGTGCCAGCAGTTTGGGCCCCTACCCCGGGAATGAGCAGTTCTTC. Translated: CASSLGPYPGNEQFF.

This clonotype appeared many times. V and J are TRBV20-1 and TRBJ2-7; D not certain. Germline CDR1 and CDR2: DFQATT and SNEGSKA (reference sequence). This CDR3 is 14 amino acids long. Trimming removed 6 bases at V and 2 bases at J, with 17 bases between. CDR3 DNA: TGCAGTGCCCCGGAACAGCTTGGACCCTACGAGCAGTACTTC. Amino acid sequence: CSAPEQLGPYEQYF.

This clonotype was seen many times. V gene TRBV4-3 combines with J gene TRBJ2-7; TRBD2 agrees at 9 bases. The CDR3 runs to 14 residues. Germline CDR1 reads LGHNA; CDR2 reads YSLEER. V shed 4 bases and J 5 bases; nucleotides not matched to a gene: 6. The CDR3 DNA is TGCGCCAGCAGCCCAGGCGCGGGAGGGGACGAGCAGTACTTC. This gives the protein CASSPGAGGDEQYF.

The chain has TRBV4-3 and TRBJ2-1; TRBD2 aligns across 7 bases. In germline, CDR1 is LGHNA, CDR2 YSLEER. The CDR3 spans 16 residues. The ends lost 1 base at V and 5 bases at J; junction bases unmatched: 8. CDR3: CASSQAEAGVDNEQFF. The DNA for the CDR3 is TGCGCCAGCAGCCAAGCGGAGGCGGGAGTGGACAATGAGCAGTTCTTC.

This clonotype was recorded at least ten times. CDR3 in amino acids: CASSLVSGMNTGELFF. The CDR3 DNA sequence: TGTGCCAGCAGCTTGGTTAGCGGGATGAACACCGGGGAGCTGTTTTTT. V is TRBV5-6 and J is TRBJ2-2; 8 bases line up with TRBD2. Germline loops: CDR1 SGHDT, CDR2 YYEEEE. V trimming: 0 bases; J trimming: 1 base; junction bases outside the gene matches: 2. This CDR3 region has 16 residues.

This clonotype was seen ten or more times. This chain uses TRBV27 with TRBJ1-1; the D gene is possibly TRBD1 (5 bases). V lost 0 bases and J lost 4, with 9 bases in between. The CDR3 extends over 14 amino acids. Germline-derived CDR1 and CDR2 are MNHEY and SMNVEV (reference sequence). The CDR3 nucleotides are TGTGCCAGCAGTTTATCGGCGGGGGTCACTGAAGCTTTCTTT. Translation: CASSLSAGVTEAFF.

This clonotype was observed at least ten times. The chain recombines TRBV7-2 with TRBJ2-5, with 7 bases lining up with TRBD2. Unmatched junction bases numbered 19, after V lost 5 bases and J lost 7 bases. The CDR3 runs to 17 residues. CDR1 and CDR2 from the germline V gene are SGHTA and FQGNSA. The CDR3 loop is CASSHGLGGGYEGTQYF. Here the CDR3 DNA reads TGTGCCAGCAGCCACGGACTAGGAGGCGGTTATGAGGGGACCCAGTACTTC.

This clonotype was counted a few times. This sequence joins TRBV19 and TRBJ2-6; TRBD1 is a possible D gene (6 bases). The CDR3 contains 15 residues. V was shortened by 1 base and J by 2 bases, with 6 bases between the two germline ends. Germline CDR1 is LNHDA and CDR2 is SQIVND (reference sequence). The CDR3 here is CASSIGQAGANVLTF. CDR3 DNA: TGTGCCAGTAGTATAGGACAGGCTGGGGCCAACGTCCTGACTTTC.

This clonotype is classed as medium-sized. The gene calls are TRBV6-5 and TRBJ2-2; the match to TRBD1 covers 9 bases. Germline CDR1 MNHEY, CDR2 SVGAGI. The CDR3 is made up of 16 amino acids. V was clipped by 6 bases and J by 4 bases; unmatched bases: 9. The CDR3 bases are TGTGCCAGCAGCTCCGGGACAGGGAGCCCCACCGGGGAGCTGTTTTTT. It encodes CASSSGTGSPTGELFF.

This clonotype was found many times. V usage is TRBV12-3 or TRBV12-4 and J usage is TRBJ2-1; D not resolved. This CDR3 comprises 12 residues. V was clipped by 6 bases and J by 4 bases, with 7 bases between them. DNA of the CDR3: TGTGCCAGCAGCCCAGCTTACAATGAGCAGTTCTTC. This translates into CASSPAYNEQFF.

The chain links TRBV19 to TRBJ2-1; D remains ambiguous. The CDR3 loop spans 15 amino acids. CDR1 and CDR2 (germline): LNHDA, SQIVND (reference sequence). The V gene lost 7 bases and the J gene lost 6 bases, with 19 bases spanning the gap. Here the CDR3 reads CASTVWPTPPNEQFF. The CDR3 DNA reads TGTGCCAGTACGGTGTGGCCCACACCACCCAATGAGCAGTTCTTC.

This clonotype was seen many times. The chain employs TRBV28 and TRBJ2-7; 14 bases agree with TRBD2. V shed 6 bases and J 2 bases; nucleotides not matched to a gene: 6. This CDR3 has 16 residues. CDR1 is MDHEN and CDR2 is SYDVKM in the germline V gene. The CDR3 region is CASSPGLAGVPYEQYF. CDR3 nucleotide sequence: TGTGCCAGCAGCCCGGGACTAGCGGGAGTACCCTACGAGCAGTACTTC.

Many counts were recorded for this clonotype. The chain recombines TRBV7-9 with TRBJ2-7; tentatively, D is TRBD1 (5 bases). V gave up 5 bases and J gave up 1 base, with 15 bases separating them. This CDR3 has 15 amino acids. Germline assignment: CDR1 SEHNR and CDR2 FQNEAQ (reference sequence). The CDR3 spells CASSPPLDISYEQYF. The CDR3 coding sequence is TGTGCCAGCAGCCCCCCGCTGGACATTTCCTACGAGCAGTACTTC.

This clonotype was seen ten or more times. This rearrangement joins TRBV20-1 to TRBJ2-2; a weak D match, TRBD2 (5 bases). Trimming took 0 bases from V and 4 from J, leaving 18 bases between them. Germline V lookup: CDR1 DFQATT, CDR2 SNEGSKA (reference sequence). The length of the CDR3 is 17 residues. The DNA for the CDR3 is TGCAGTGCTAGAGATCTTTTAAGCGGTGAGGGCACCGGGGAGCTGTTTTTT. Translation gives CSARDLLSGEGTGELFF.

There are many counts of this clonotype. This chain connects TRBV14 to TRBJ1-2; unclear D gene. Germline CDR1 SGHDN, CDR2 FVKESK. Trimming took off 1 base at V and 4 bases at J, with 13 bases between the two ends. CDR3 length equals 15 residues. The CDR3 DNA follows: TGTGCCAGCAGCCAAGGAGATGAGGGTCGCTATGGCTACACCTTC. This gives the protein CASSQGDEGRYGYTF.